Shown below are 20 T cell receptor beta chains from a single sample sequenced in a study of T cells in Graves' hyperthyroidism and ophthalmopathy. What was amplified from RNA transcripts were TCR beta CDR3 regions. When the TCR CDR3 underwent first-round RT-PCR, the HTBI primer set was used. One entry per CDR3 protein results from TCRdb running MiXCR on the multiplex PCR reads. This sample carries about 92,000 distinct CDR3 sequences, around 50% of them seen once, and the ten largest clones take 25% to 30%. The sample consisted of blood. Every receptor here comes from a woman in her 40s with Graves' hyperthyroidism.

V gene TRBV10-2 combines with J gene TRBJ2-7; D is unresolved. The CDR3 runs to 11 residues. V lost 2 bases and J lost 5, with 4 bases in between. CDR1 and CDR2 (germline): WSHSY, SAAADI. The CDR3 spells CASSEAHEQYF. The CDR3 nucleotides are TGCGCCAGCAGTGAGGCCCACGAGCAGTACTTC.

This clonotype was counted at least ten times. The chain links TRBV7-8 to TRBJ1-5, with a weak D call TRBD1 (5 bases). The V gene lost 3 bases and the J gene lost 4 bases, with 13 bases spanning the gap. There are 15 residues in the CDR3. CDR1 SGHVS and CDR2 FQNEAQ come from the germline V gene. The CDR3 bases are TGTGCCAGCAGCTTTAATGGGGGTCCAAATCAGCCCCAGCATTTT. This codes for CASSFNGGPNQPQHF.

In this sample, this clonotype turned up many times. The chain couples TRBV20-1 to TRBJ2-7, with 8 bases matching TRBD1. The CDR3 length is 14 residues. V lost 6 bases, J lost 3 bases, and 10 bases stayed unmatched. The germline V gene encodes CDR1 DFQATT and CDR2 SNEGSKA (reference sequence). CDR3 DNA: TGCAGTGCAAAGGGGACAGGTAGAGTCTACGAGCAGTACTTC. It codes for CSAKGTGRVYEQYF.

The J gene is TRBJ1-2, the V gene TRBV20-1; TRBD1 matches at 7 bases. Germline V CDR1 and CDR2: DFQATT, SNEGSKA (reference sequence). CDR3 size: 12 residues. Trimming took 5 bases from V and 7 from J; bases not matched to a gene: 7. CDR3 nucleotide sequence: TGCAGTGCTGTGCGACAGGGAAGTGGCTACACCTTC. This codes for CSAVRQGSGYTF.

As for this clonotype: No conserved phenylalanine or tryptophan ends this CDR3, so it is likely a read error. The limits of the CDR3 on the DNA are not certain, so only TCRdb's listed CDR3 is given. This chain uses TRBV2 with TRBJ2-5. Germline V gene sequence: CDR1 SNHLY, CDR2 FYNNEI. The CDR3 region is 8 residues in length, termini included. CDR3 sequence reads: CASSMKFP.

The gene calls are TRBV24-1 and TRBJ2-7, with D unclear. The CDR3 is made up of 13 amino acids. Germline loops: CDR1 KGHDR, CDR2 SFDVKD. V lost 0 bases and J lost 0, with 2 bases in between. The DNA of the CDR3 is TGTGCCACCAGTGATTTGGACTCCTACGAGCAGTACTTC. The encoded protein is CATSDLDSYEQYF.

In its sample, this clonotype was seen once. The V call is TRBV29-1, the J call TRBJ2-7; 8 bases match TRBD1. Germline CDR1 is SQVTM and CDR2 is ANQGSEA. This CDR3 is 11 amino acids long. The trim removed 8 bases at V and 3 bases at J, leaving 3 bases unmatched. In nucleotides, the CDR3 is TGCAGCTTGGGACAGGACTACGAGCAGTACTTC. It specifies CSLGQDYEQYF.

This clonotype was recorded many times. The rearrangement joins TRBV5-1 to TRBJ1-5, with 7 bases lining up with TRBD1. CDR3 length: 16 residues. The germline gives CDR1 SGHRS, CDR2 YFSETQ. Losses at the gene ends were 4 bases for V and 2 bases for J; bases not matched to a gene: 9. The CDR3 sequence: CASSPGQVEGNQPQHF. The DNA for the CDR3 is TGCGCCAGCAGCCCCGGACAGGTAGAGGGCAATCAGCCCCAGCATTTT.

In regard to this clonotype: This may be a read error: a much more frequent sequence differs by one nucleotide. The CDR3 region has the DNA TGTGCCATCAGTTACTCGAATAGCGTGGCAGAGACCCAGTACTTC. It specifies CAISYSNSVAETQYF. V and J are TRBV10-3 and TRBJ2-5; the D gene is possibly TRBD2 (5 bases). The germline CDR1 and CDR2 sequences are ENHRY and SYGVKD. This CDR3 region has 15 residues. Between the trimmed V and J ends, which lost 5 bases and 4 bases, there was a span of 17 bases.

This clonotype has just a few counts. The germline gene is not matched at one end of the junction; a read error may be the cause. The chain recombines TRBV5-1 with TRBJ2-3; D remains ambiguous. Germline V gene data show CDR1 as SGHRS and CDR2 as YFSETQ. This CDR3 spans 13 amino acids. CDR3 bases: TGTGCCAGCGCCGGCCTAAAGGCAGATACGCAGTATTTT. Translation gives CASAGLKADTQYF.

V and J are TRBV29-1 and TRBJ2-5, with D perhaps TRBD2 (6 bases). Germline assignment: CDR1 SQVTM and CDR2 ANQGSEA. The CDR3 spans 11 residues. The ends were cut back, 4 bases at V and 5 bases at J, with 8 bases in the middle. In DNA, the CDR3 is TGCAGCGTTGCGGGAGCTGAGACCCAGTACTTC. Protein sequence: CSVAGAETQYF.

In the case of this clonotype: Since a much larger clone is just one base distant, this may be a read error. The CDR3 protein is CVSSLQGFVVNSPLHF. CDR3 coding DNA: TGTGTCAGCAGCCTACAGGGTTTTGTAGTTAATTCACCCCTCCACTTT. The gene calls are TRBV7-2 and TRBJ1-6; a weak D match, TRBD1 (6 bases). The V gene's germline CDR1 is SGHTA and CDR2 FQGNSA. There are 16 residues in the CDR3.

This clonotype has just a few counts. The rearrangement links TRBV7-8 to TRBJ1-2; unclear D gene. V lost 5 bases and J lost 2, with 12 bases in between. The CDR3 consists of 14 residues. Germline V CDR1 and CDR2: SGHVS, FQNEAQ. The CDR3 region has the DNA TGTGCCAGCAGCCGTCATTCGACCAACTATGGCTACACCTTC. Its translation is CASSRHSTNYGYTF.

Remarks on this clonotype: Since a much larger clone is just one base distant, this may be a read error. The CDR3 DNA is TGTGCCAGCCGGTTGGACGGCTATGGCTTCACCTTC. It codes for CASRLDGYGFTF. V usage is TRBV7-2 and J usage is TRBJ1-2; D uncertain. The CDR3 totals 12 residues. Per the germline V gene, CDR1 is SGHTA and CDR2 is FQGNSA.

This rearrangement joins TRBV2 to TRBJ1-2; 7 bases align to TRBD1. Germline V CDR1 and CDR2: SNHLY, FYNNEI. V was pared by 5 bases and J by 5 bases, with 11 bases of the junction left unmatched. The CDR3 spans 15 residues. CDR3 loop: CASSPLRTGVYGYTF. The CDR3 DNA is TGTGCCAGCAGTCCCCTCCGAACAGGGGTGTATGGCTACACCTTC.

The gene calls are TRBV29-1 and TRBJ2-1; 7 bases are a match to TRBD1. From germline, CDR1 is SQVTM and CDR2 ANQGSEA. This CDR3 is 13 amino acids long. V was clipped by 5 bases and J by 3 bases; unmatched bases: 4. The CDR3 region is CSVSRDSYNEQFF. For the CDR3, the DNA is TGCAGCGTTAGCCGGGACAGCTACAATGAGCAGTTCTTC.

This clonotype appeared many times. V gene TRBV2 combines with J gene TRBJ1-2; 7 bases agree with TRBD1. This CDR3 has 12 amino acids. Germline-derived CDR1 and CDR2 are SNHLY and FYNNEI. Trimming cost V 5 bases and J 6 bases; bases outside gene matches: 3. DNA of the CDR3: TGTGCCAGCAGTCTACAGGGGAATGGCTACACCTTC. Translation: CASSLQGNGYTF.

The chain has TRBV7-8 and TRBJ2-5; 8 bases are shared with TRBD2. J was trimmed by 4 bases and V by 1 base; bases with no gene match: 11. Germline V gene sequence: CDR1 SGHVS, CDR2 FQNEAQ. This CDR3 contains 17 residues. CDR3 DNA sequence: TGTGCCAGCAGCTTAGGACTGAAAGCGGGAGTCGGAGAGACCCAGTACTTC. This codes for CASSLGLKAGVGETQYF.

The J gene is TRBJ2-5, the V gene TRBV12-5; 7 bases match TRBD1. V shed 7 bases and J 5 bases; nucleotides not matched to a gene: 7. This CDR3 comprises 13 residues. Germline-derived CDR1 and CDR2 are LGHNT and FRNRAP. CDR3 DNA: TGTGCTAGTGACCCCAGGACAGGCGAGACCCAGTACTTC. This translates into CASDPRTGETQYF.

This clonotype was picked up many times. The chain links TRBV28 to TRBJ1-5; the D gene is possibly TRBD1 (6 bases). The CDR3 extends over 16 amino acids. V lost 6 bases, J lost 4 bases, and 19 bases lay in between. In germline, CDR1 is MDHEN, CDR2 SYDVKM. In DNA, the CDR3 is TGTGCCAGCAGCCCGTGGGACAACGTAGCAAATCAGCCCCAGCATTTT. Translating gives CASSPWDNVANQPQHF.